Presented here are 15 T cell receptor beta chains from one specimen sequenced in a study of spatial heterogeneity in lung cancer. Each CDR3 protein is one row after TCRdb ran MiXCR on the 5' RACE reads. Among roughly 48,000 distinct CDR3 sequences listed, approximately 5.7% were seen once. Time point described: sample taken at primary tumor resection. Unsorted tumor, nontumor lung tissue or cryopreserved PBMC supplied the whole RNA. Material: PBMCs, obtained at surgery. The receptors originated from a male donor with early-stage non-small cell lung cancer.

There are many counts of this clonotype. The CDR3 sequence is CASNSGGSTGELFF. CDR3 in DNA: TGTGCCAGTAATTCGGGCGGATCCACCGGGGAGCTGTTTTTT. This sequence joins TRBV19 and TRBJ2-2; D is uncertain. Trimming removed 7 bases at V and 4 bases at J, with 13 bases between. CDR1 and CDR2 (germline): LNHDA, SQIVND (reference sequence). CDR3 length: 14 residues.

This clonotype was counted many times. The rearrangement links TRBV7-2 to TRBJ2-1; TRBD2 matches at 9 bases. Germline V gene data show CDR1 as SGHTA and CDR2 as FQGNSA. With V trimmed by 5 bases and J by 6 bases, 11 bases remained unmatched. CDR3 size: 16 residues. In DNA, the CDR3 is TGTGCCAGCAGCCCCCCCGGGCTAGCGGGAAGCAATGAGCAGTTCTTC. This encodes CASSPPGLAGSNEQFF.

In this sample, this clonotype turned up many times. The chain couples TRBV28 to TRBJ1-2, with 7 bases lining up with TRBD1. The length of the CDR3 is 13 residues. Germline loops: CDR1 MDHEN, CDR2 SYDVKM. V lost 3 bases and J lost 6; bases outside the gene matches: 4. The CDR3 spells CASSFGTADGYTF. The CDR3 coding sequence is TGTGCCAGCAGTTTTGGGACAGCCGATGGCTACACCTTC.

This clonotype was observed at least ten times. This chain links TRBV7-6 with TRBJ2-7; the D gene is possibly TRBD2 (5 bases). The CDR3 is 13 amino acids. Trimming removed 5 bases from V and 2 bases from J, with 10 bases in between. The germline V gene encodes CDR1 SGHVS and CDR2 FNYEAQ. CDR3 in DNA: TGTGCCAGCAGCGCAGGCGGGCCCTACGAGCAGTACTTC. Protein: CASSAGGPYEQYF.

This clonotype was counted ten times or more. The chain is built from TRBV2 and TRBJ1-1, with a weak D call TRBD1 (6 bases). Germline assignment: CDR1 SNHLY and CDR2 FYNNEI. V shed 7 bases and J shed 0 bases, with 12 bases lying between them. The CDR3 is 14 amino acids. CDR3 in amino acids: CASTQGGMNTEAFF. The CDR3 DNA reads as TGTGCCAGCACCCAAGGGGGTATGAACACTGAAGCTTTCTTT.

This clonotype came up many times. This rearrangement joins TRBV7-9 to TRBJ2-5, with D tentatively TRBD2 (5 bases). Trimming removed 5 bases at V and 5 bases at J, with 12 bases between. The germline CDR1 and CDR2 sequences are SEHNR and FQNEAQ (reference sequence). The CDR3 covers 13 residues. CDR3 sequence (DNA): TGTGCCAGCAGCCCCCGGGGTGACGAGACCCAGTACTTC. Translating gives CASSPRGDETQYF.

This rearrangement joins TRBV19 to TRBJ2-1; no reliable D call. Germline CDR1 LNHDA, CDR2 SQIVND (reference sequence). Deletions cut 2 bases from V and 1 base from J, with 15 bases between. This CDR3 is 17 amino acids long. For the CDR3, the DNA is TGTGCCAGTAGTATAAACCGTGCGCGAAGGTCCTACAATGAGCAGTTCTTC. Its protein product is CASSINRARRSYNEQFF.

This sequence joins TRBV7-6 and TRBJ2-1, with 8 bases fitting TRBD1. This CDR3 is 17 amino acids long. The V gene end was trimmed by 4 bases and the J gene end by 4 bases; junction bases not matched to a gene: 12. Germline CDR1 and CDR2: SGHVS and FNYEAQ. CDR3 residues: CASSSPARTGPYNEQFF. CDR3 sequence (DNA): TGTGCCAGCAGCTCCCCGGCCCGGACAGGGCCTTACAATGAGCAGTTCTTC.

This clonotype was counted many times. The CDR3 reads CSAREQGLWGFSNQPQHF. CDR3 sequence (DNA): TGCAGTGCTAGAGAGCAAGGACTGTGGGGTTTTAGCAATCAGCCCCAGCATTTT. This chain connects TRBV20-1 to TRBJ1-5; D call uncertain. The germline V and J ends were trimmed by 0 bases and 0 bases, with 18 bases remaining between them. The CDR3 is 18 amino acids. Germline loops: CDR1 DFQATT, CDR2 SNEGSKA (reference sequence).

This clonotype has a count of ten or more. The chain employs TRBV7-9 and TRBJ2-7, with 7 bases matching TRBD1. Trimming removed 5 bases from V and 0 bases from J; junction bases left unmatched: 4. Germline V gene data show CDR1 as SEHNR and CDR2 as FQNEAQ (reference sequence). The CDR3 consists of 14 residues. The CDR3 coding sequence is TGTGCCAGCAGCCCCGGGACAGACTCCTACGAGCAGTACTTC. Its translation is CASSPGTDSYEQYF.

This clonotype was seen ten or more times. This chain joins TRBV9 and TRBJ2-1, with D possibly matching TRBD2 (6 bases). Between the trimmed V and J ends, which lost 0 bases and 2 bases, there was a span of 9 bases. The CDR3 contains 15 residues. Germline CDR1 and CDR2: SGDLS and YYNGEE. The CDR3 is CASSVEWRAYNEQFF. The CDR3 nucleotides read TGTGCCAGCAGCGTAGAATGGAGGGCCTACAATGAGCAGTTCTTC.

This clonotype is labeled medium-sized. The chain combines TRBV11-2 with TRBJ2-2; no clear D. V was pared by 0 bases and J by 4 bases, with 6 bases between. Germline CDR1 and CDR2: SGHAT and FQNNGV. The length of the CDR3 is 14 residues. This chain's CDR3 is CASSLEGLTGELFF. The DNA for the CDR3 is TGTGCCAGCAGCTTAGAGGGCCTCACCGGGGAGCTGTTTTTT. Complete variable domain (other parts from reference TRBV11-2 and TRBJ2-2): EAGVAQSPRYKIIEKRQSVAFWCNPISGHATLYWYQQILGQGPKLLIQFQNNGVVDDSQLPKDRFSAERLKGVDSTLKIQPAKLEDSAVYLCASSLEGLTGELFFGEGSRLTVL.

V gene TRBV12-3 or TRBV12-4 combines with J gene TRBJ2-1; D is possibly TRBD2 (6 bases). The CDR3 runs 15 residues. The ends were cut back, 6 bases at V and 3 bases at J, with 15 bases in the middle. The DNA for the CDR3 is TGTGCCAGCAGCTACGGGAGCCAGGTCTACAATGAGCAGTTCTTC. This codes for CASSYGSQVYNEQFF.

This clonotype has at least ten counts. V is TRBV5-4 and J is TRBJ2-2, with 13 bases identical to TRBD2. The CDR3 spans 17 residues. CDR1 is SGHNT and CDR2 is YYREEE in the germline V gene (reference sequence). Trimming at V came to 4 bases and at J to 5 bases, leaving 8 bases not matched to a gene. Here the CDR3 DNA reads TGTGCCAGCAGCCCAACTAGCGGGAGGGCCGGAACCGGGGAGCTGTTTTTT. Encoded protein: CASSPTSGRAGTGELFF.

The table lists this clonotype with many counts. The chain joins TRBV2 to TRBJ2-2; 9 bases are shared with TRBD1. CDR3 length equals 15 residues. The ends lost 3 bases at V and 5 bases at J; junction bases unmatched: 4. The germline gives CDR1 SNHLY, CDR2 FYNNEI. The CDR3, as DNA: TGTGCCAGCAGTGACCGGGACAGGGTAACCGGGGAGCTGTTTTTT. This translates into CASSDRDRVTGELFF. Supplemented by reference TRBV2 and TRBJ2-2, the full variable domain reads EPEVTQTPSHQVTQMGQEVILRCVPISNHLYFYWYRQILGQKVEFLVSFYNNEISEKSEIFDDQFSVERPDGSNFTLKIRSTKLEDSAMYFCASSDRDRVTGELFFGEGSRLTVL.